This T cell receptor (beta chain) was recorded in a study of T cell changes during pregnancy in multiple sclerosis (dated by TCRdb to between 2019 and 2020). Background on the whole study: Changes in the T cell repertoire over the course of pregnancy were examined in this study in women with multiple sclerosis.

This clone was found a few times. It has no known antigen specificity. The sample holds no much larger clone one base away, and base qualities are not on file. The library was built by means of the immunoSEQ multiplex PCR assay. Not all clones reach the TCRdb copy of this immuneACCESS table, which keeps in-frame sequences only. Checked studies attribute under half of the gap to unresolved V genes and leave the rest unexplained. The sample table records 85,000 to 100,000 clones; 80% to 95% of these occur just once. The top ten clonotypes cover approximately 2.6% of the sample. From the cysteine through the phenylalanine, the CDR3 covers 12 amino acids. The retained sequence is limited to the CDR3, 36 bases, with the frame set at the first base. V is pared back by 1 base and J by 7 bases, with 4 bases lying between the germline termini. According to the germline V gene, CDR1 reads LGHNA and CDR2 reads YSLEER.

The receptor chain draws on TRBV4-3 and TRBJ2-2, with the D gene not confidently named. This clonotype was sampled from a female donor with multiple sclerosis, enrolled in a pregnancy study. Sequencing used peripheral blood, obtained in the first trimester of pregnancy. The nucleotides are TGCGCCAGCAGCCAAGGGAGCGGGGAGCTGTTTTTT. It is translated as CASSQGSGELFF.